A single T cell receptor beta chain is shown here with its context. These data belong to a study of control samples from healthy donors and cancer patients. The germline V gene has CDR1 SQVTM and CDR2 ANQGSEA. Trimming took 4 bases from V and 0 from J; bases not matched to a gene: 22. This CDR3 comprises 20 residues. Profiling relied on immunoSEQ multiplex PCR, and the TCRdb table lists in-frame clones only, not all of them. The sample holds 130,000 or so clones; roughly 88% are singletons and the top ten take 3% to 3.5%. Sequencing was done on a sample of blood. This sequence joins TRBV29-1 and TRBJ2-7, with 9 nucleotides matching TRBD1. This clonotype was sampled from a man aged 50-59 years in good health. CDR3 sequence reads: CSVGQRGDRVSNSGSYEQYF. The CDR3 coding sequence is TGCAGCGTTGGACAACGGGGGGACAGGGTTTCGAATAGCGGCTCCTACGAGCAGTACTTC.